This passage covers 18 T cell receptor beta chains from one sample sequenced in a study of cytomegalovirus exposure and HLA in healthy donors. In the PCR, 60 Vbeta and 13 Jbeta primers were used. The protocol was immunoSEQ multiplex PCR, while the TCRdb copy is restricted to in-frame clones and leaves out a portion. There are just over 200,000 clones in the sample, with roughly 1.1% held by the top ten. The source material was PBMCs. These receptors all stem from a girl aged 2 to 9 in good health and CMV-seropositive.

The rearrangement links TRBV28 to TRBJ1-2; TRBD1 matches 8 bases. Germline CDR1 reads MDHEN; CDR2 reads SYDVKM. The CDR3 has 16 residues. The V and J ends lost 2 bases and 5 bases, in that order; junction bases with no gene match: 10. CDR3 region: CASSLEWAGGGYGYTF. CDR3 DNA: TGTGCCAGCAGTTTAGAGTGGGCAGGGGGCGGATATGGCTACACCTTC.

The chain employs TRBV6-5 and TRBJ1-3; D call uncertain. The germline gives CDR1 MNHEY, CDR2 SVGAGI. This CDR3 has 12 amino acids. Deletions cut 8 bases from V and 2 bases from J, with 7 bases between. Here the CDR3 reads CASATAGNTIYF. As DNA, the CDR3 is TGTGCCAGCGCAACGGCTGGAAACACCATATATTTT.

The CDR3 reads CASSLRASGRETQYF. CDR3 nucleotides: TGTGCCAGCAGCTTAAGGGCTAGCGGGAGGGAGACCCAGTACTTC. The rearrangement links TRBV7-9 to TRBJ2-5; 11 bases agree with TRBD2. Germline CDR1 reads SEHNR; CDR2 reads FQNEAQ (reference sequence). With V trimmed by 2 bases and J by 5 bases, 4 bases remained unmatched. The CDR3 covers 15 residues. Full variable domain (rest looked up from reference TRBV7-9 and TRBJ2-5): DTGVSQNPRHKITKRGQNVTFRCDPISEHNRLYWYRQTLGQGPEFLTYFQNEAQLEKSRLLSDRFSAERPKGSFSTLEIQRTEQGDSAMYLCASSLRASGRETQYFGPGTRLLVL.

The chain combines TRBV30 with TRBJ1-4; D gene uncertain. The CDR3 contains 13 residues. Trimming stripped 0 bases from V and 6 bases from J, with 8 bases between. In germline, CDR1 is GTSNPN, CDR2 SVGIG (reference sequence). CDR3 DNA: TGTGCCTGGAGTGTACGTACAGATGAAAAACTGTTTTTT. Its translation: CAWSVRTDEKLFF.

The DNA of the CDR3 is TGTGCCAGCAGCTTATCGGGAGTCGGCACAGATACGCAGTATTTT. Translated, it gives CASSLSGVGTDTQYF. The chain recombines TRBV7-3 with TRBJ2-3; a possible D gene is TRBD2 (6 bases). The CDR3 runs to 15 residues. CDR1 is SGHTA, CDR2 FQGTGA, per germline. V shed 2 bases and J shed 1 base, with 10 bases lying between them.

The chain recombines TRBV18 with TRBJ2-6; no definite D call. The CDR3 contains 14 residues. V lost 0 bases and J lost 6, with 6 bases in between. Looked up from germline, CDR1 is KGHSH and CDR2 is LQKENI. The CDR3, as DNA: TGTGCCAGCTCACCACCGAGCCTGGCCAACGTCCTGACTTTC. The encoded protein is CASSPPSLANVLTF.

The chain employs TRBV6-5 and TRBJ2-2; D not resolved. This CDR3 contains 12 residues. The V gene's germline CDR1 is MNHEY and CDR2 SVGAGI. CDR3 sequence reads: CATRGNTGELFF. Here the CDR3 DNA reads TGTGCTACGAGAGGGAACACCGGGGAGCTGTTTTTT.

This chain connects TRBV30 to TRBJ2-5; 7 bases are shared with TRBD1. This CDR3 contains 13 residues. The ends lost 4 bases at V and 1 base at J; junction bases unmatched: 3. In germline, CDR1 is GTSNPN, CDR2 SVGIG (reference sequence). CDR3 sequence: CAWTRDSQETQYF. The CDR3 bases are TGTGCCTGGACCAGGGACAGCCAAGAGACCCAGTACTTC.

CDR3 sequence: CATSFDRGGEKLFF. For the CDR3, the DNA is TGTGCCACCAGCTTCGACAGGGGAGGCGAAAAACTGTTTTTT. This chain connects TRBV15 to TRBJ1-4; TRBD1 aligns across 8 bases. Germline loops: CDR1 LNHNV, CDR2 YYDKDF (reference sequence). This CDR3 has 14 amino acids. V shed 5 bases, J shed 8 bases, and the junction held 7 bases outside the gene matches.

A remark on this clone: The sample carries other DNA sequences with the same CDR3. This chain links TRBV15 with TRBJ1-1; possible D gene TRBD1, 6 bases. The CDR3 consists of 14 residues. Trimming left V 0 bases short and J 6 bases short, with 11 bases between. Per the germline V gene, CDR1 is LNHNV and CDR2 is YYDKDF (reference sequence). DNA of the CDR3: TGTGCCACCAGCAGAGAAACGGGGGGCCCTGAAGCTTTCTTT. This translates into CATSRETGGPEAFF.

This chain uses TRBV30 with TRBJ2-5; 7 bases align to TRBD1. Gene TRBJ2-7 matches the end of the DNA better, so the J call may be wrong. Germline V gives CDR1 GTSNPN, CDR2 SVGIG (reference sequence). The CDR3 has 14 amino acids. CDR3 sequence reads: CAWTAGQVAYEQYF. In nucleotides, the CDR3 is TGTGCCTGGACCGCCGGACAGGTGGCCTACGAGCAGTACTTC.

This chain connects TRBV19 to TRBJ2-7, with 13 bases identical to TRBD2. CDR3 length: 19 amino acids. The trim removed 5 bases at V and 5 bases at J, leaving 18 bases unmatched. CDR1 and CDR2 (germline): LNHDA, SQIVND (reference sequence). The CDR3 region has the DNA TGTGCCAGTAGTGTGGACGAGGTTAGAATGGGACTAGCGGGAAACGAGCAGTACTTC. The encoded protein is CASSVDEVRMGLAGNEQYF.

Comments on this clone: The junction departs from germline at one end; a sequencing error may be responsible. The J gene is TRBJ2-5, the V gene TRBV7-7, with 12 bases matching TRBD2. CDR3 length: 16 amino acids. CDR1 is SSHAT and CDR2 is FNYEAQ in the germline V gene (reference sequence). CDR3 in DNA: TGTGCTAGCAGCGAGGGACTAGCGGGCCTCCAAGAGACCCAGTACTTC. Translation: CASSEGLAGLQETQYF.

Written as DNA, the CDR3 is TGCGCCAGCAGCATCGGGACAGGGAGAAATGAGCAGTTCTTC. It is translated as CASSIGTGRNEQFF. The rearrangement links TRBV5-1 to TRBJ2-1; 9 bases are shared with TRBD1. Germline values: CDR1 SGHRS, CDR2 YFSETQ. V shed 4 bases and J 7 bases; nucleotides not matched to a gene: 6. The CDR3 spans 14 residues.

The CDR3 DNA follows: TGTGCCAGTAGTATAGAGGACAGGGCGGGTCAGCCCCAGCATTTT. Translated, it gives CASSIEDRAGQPQHF. The rearrangement links TRBV19 to TRBJ1-5; 8 bases are a match to TRBD1. This CDR3 spans 15 amino acids. The V gene's germline CDR1 is LNHDA and CDR2 SQIVND (reference sequence). Trimming at V came to 0 bases and at J to 6 bases, leaving 4 bases not matched to a gene. The entire variable domain, with the rest obtained from reference TRBV19 and TRBJ1-5, is as follows: DGGITQSPKYLFRKEGQNVTLSCEQNLNHDAMYWYRQDPGQGLRLIYYSQIVNDFQKGDIAEGYSVSREKKESFPLTVTSAQKNPTAFYLCASSIEDRAGQPQHFGDGTRLSIL.

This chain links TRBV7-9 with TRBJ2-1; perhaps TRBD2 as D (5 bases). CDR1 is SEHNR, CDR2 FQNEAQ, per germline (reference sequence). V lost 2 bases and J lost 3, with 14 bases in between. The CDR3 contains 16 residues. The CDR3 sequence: CASSLLSAAVYNEQFF. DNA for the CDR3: TGTGCCAGCAGCTTATTATCAGCGGCAGTCTACAATGAGCAGTTCTTC.

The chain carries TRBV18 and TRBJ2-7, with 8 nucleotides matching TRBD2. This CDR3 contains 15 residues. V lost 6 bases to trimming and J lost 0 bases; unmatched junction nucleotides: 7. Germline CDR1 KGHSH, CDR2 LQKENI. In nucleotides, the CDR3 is TGTGCCAGCTCCAAGACTAGCGCGAGCTCCTACGAGCAGTACTTC. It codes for CASSKTSASSYEQYF.

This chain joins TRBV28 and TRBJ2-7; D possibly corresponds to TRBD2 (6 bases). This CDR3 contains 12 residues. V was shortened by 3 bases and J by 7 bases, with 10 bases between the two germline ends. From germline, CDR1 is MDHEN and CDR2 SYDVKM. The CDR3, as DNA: TGTGCCAGCAGTTTCCCTGCGGGGGAGCAGTACTTC. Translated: CASSFPAGEQYF. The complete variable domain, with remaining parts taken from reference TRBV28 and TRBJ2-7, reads DVKVTQSSRYLVKRTGEKVFLECVQDMDHENMFWYRQDPGLGLRLIYFSYDVKMKEKGDIPEGYSVSREKKERFSLILESASTNQTSMYLCASSFPAGEQYFGPGTRLTVT.